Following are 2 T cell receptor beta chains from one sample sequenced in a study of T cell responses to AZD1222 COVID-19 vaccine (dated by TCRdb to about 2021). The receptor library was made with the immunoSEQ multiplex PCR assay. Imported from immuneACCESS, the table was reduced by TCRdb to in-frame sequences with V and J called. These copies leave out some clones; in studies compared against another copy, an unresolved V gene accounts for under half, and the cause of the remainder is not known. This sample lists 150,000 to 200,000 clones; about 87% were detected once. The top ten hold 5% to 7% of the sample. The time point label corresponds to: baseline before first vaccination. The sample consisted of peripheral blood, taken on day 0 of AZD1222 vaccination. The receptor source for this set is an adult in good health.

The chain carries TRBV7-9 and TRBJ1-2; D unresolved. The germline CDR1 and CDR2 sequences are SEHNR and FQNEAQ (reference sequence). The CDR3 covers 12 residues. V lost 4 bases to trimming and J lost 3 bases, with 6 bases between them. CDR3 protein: CASSSADYGYTF. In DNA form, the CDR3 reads TGTGCCAGCAGCTCAGCGGACTATGGCTACACCTTC.

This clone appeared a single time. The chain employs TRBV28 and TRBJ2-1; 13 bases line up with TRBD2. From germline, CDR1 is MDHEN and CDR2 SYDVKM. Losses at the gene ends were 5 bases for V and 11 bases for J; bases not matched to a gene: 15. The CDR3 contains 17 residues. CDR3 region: CASSPSRTSGSSGKQFF. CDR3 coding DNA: TGTGCCAGCAGTCCCTCCAGGACTAGCGGGAGTTCAGGAAAGCAGTTCTTC.